The 11 T cell receptor beta chains below come from one sample, sequenced in a study of cytomegalovirus exposure and HLA in healthy donors. With 60 Vbeta and 13 Jbeta primers, the PCR was carried out. The table came from immunoSEQ multiplex PCR; TCRdb's copy has only in-frame clones and leaves some out. This table has roughly 160,000 clones, approximately 80% appearing once. The sample taken for sequencing was PBMCs. Receptors originate from a woman younger than 45 in good health and CMV-seronegative.

This chain links TRBV30 with TRBJ1-2, with D possibly TRBD1 on 5 matching bases. V dropped 0 bases and J dropped 5 bases, with 10 bases sitting between them. The CDR3 covers 13 residues. Per germline, CDR1 GTSNPN and CDR2 SVGIG (reference sequence). The CDR3 loop reads CAWSVRGNYGYTF. As DNA, the CDR3 is TGTGCCTGGAGTGTTAGGGGTAATTATGGCTACACCTTC.

The V call is TRBV6-4, the J call TRBJ2-2; possible D gene TRBD2, 5 bases. The V end lost 4 bases, the J end lost 2 bases, and 23 bases lay between the germline ends. Germline V CDR1 and CDR2: MRHNA, SNTAGT. This CDR3 has 19 residues. CDR3 residues: CASSATPQAVVRNTGELFF. In DNA, the CDR3 is TGTGCCAGCAGTGCGACACCACAAGCGGTCGTCCGTAACACCGGGGAGCTGTTTTTT.

J is TRBJ2-5 and V is TRBV7-2; 7 nucleotides align to TRBD1. The J call is uncertain, as TRBJ2-7 better fits the DNA end. This CDR3 is built from 14 residues. CDR1 and CDR2 from the germline V gene are SGHTA and FQGNSA. The chain's CDR3 is CASSRDRLSYEQYF. For the CDR3, the DNA is TGTGCCAGCAGCCGGGACAGACTCTCCTACGAGCAGTACTTC.

The chain links TRBV4-1 to TRBJ2-7, with 13 bases identical to TRBD2. CDR1 is MGHRA, CDR2 YSYEKL, per germline. The CDR3 sequence is 16 residues long. Trimming at V came to 1 base and at J to 2 bases, leaving 2 bases not matched to a gene. CDR3 DNA: TGCGCCAGCAGCCAAGTACTAGCGGGGGGGGCCTACGAGCAGTACTTC. Its translation is CASSQVLAGGAYEQYF.

This chain joins TRBV7-9 and TRBJ1-1; 8 positions match TRBD1. This CDR3 region has 15 residues. The germline V gene encodes CDR1 SEHNR and CDR2 FQNEAQ (reference sequence). Trimming took 6 bases from V and 7 from J; bases not matched to a gene: 13. For the CDR3, the DNA is TGTGCCAGCAGTCCTCAGGGGGCTGGGTTGAATGAAGCTTTCTTT. Encoded protein: CASSPQGAGLNEAFF.

The chain recombines TRBV28 with TRBJ2-7; 9 nucleotides line up with TRBD2. The trim removed 9 bases at V and 5 bases at J, leaving 11 bases unmatched. There are 14 residues in the CDR3. Germline V gene lookup returns CDR1 MDHEN and CDR2 SYDVKM. CDR3 DNA sequence: TGTGCCAGTCATCAGAGCGGGAGGAGGCACGAGCAGTACTTC. Translating gives CASHQSGRRHEQYF.

The chain recombines TRBV9 with TRBJ2-5; 12 nucleotides match TRBD2. The CDR3 consists of 15 residues. From germline, CDR1 is SGDLS and CDR2 YYNGEE. Germline trimming cut 2 bases from V and 5 bases from J; bases unmatched to any gene: 4. CDR3 residues: CASSVDGTSGETQYF. In DNA form, the CDR3 reads TGTGCCAGCAGCGTCGACGGGACTAGCGGGGAGACCCAGTACTTC.

The table lists this clone with a count of one. The chain uses TRBV19 and TRBJ2-1; 7 positions agree with TRBD1. J gave up 2 bases and V 5 bases, and 3 bases lay outside the gene matches. The CDR3 spans 14 residues. The germline V gene has CDR1 LNHDA and CDR2 SQIVND (reference sequence). The CDR3 sequence is CASSWDRTYNEQFF. CDR3 bases: TGTGCCAGTAGTTGGGACAGAACCTACAATGAGCAGTTCTTC.

The chain carries TRBV27 and TRBJ1-2, with D perhaps matching TRBD1 (6 bases). Germline-derived CDR1 and CDR2 are MNHEY and SMNVEV (reference sequence). Between the trimmed V and J ends, which lost 3 bases and 4 bases, there was a span of 12 bases. This CDR3 contains 14 residues. DNA of the CDR3: TGTGCCAGCAGTTTGCAGGGGCTCGGCTATGGCTACACCTTC. Protein sequence: CASSLQGLGYGYTF.

The chain employs TRBV19 and TRBJ1-3; D remains ambiguous. The germline gives CDR1 LNHDA, CDR2 SQIVND (reference sequence). This CDR3 has 16 residues. Trimming removed 6 bases at V and 0 bases at J, with 15 bases between. The CDR3 spells CASSPVQAFSGNTIYF. The CDR3 bases are TGTGCCAGTAGCCCGGTCCAGGCATTCTCTGGAAACACCATATATTTT.

The gene calls are TRBV13 and TRBJ2-7, with 8 positions matching TRBD1. Germline V gene sequence: CDR1 PRHDT, CDR2 FYEKMQ (reference sequence). This CDR3 region has 14 residues. Unmatched junction bases numbered 3, after V lost 1 base and J lost 4 bases. The CDR3 here is CASSLVGQVYEQYF. For the CDR3, the DNA is TGTGCCAGCAGCTTAGTGGGACAGGTTTACGAGCAGTACTTC.